These T cell receptor beta chains were read from a single sample in a study of shared clonotypes between healthy human individuals. The assay was immunoSEQ multiplex PCR, and TCRdb's table has in-frame clones only and misses some. This table holds 500,000 to 700,000 clones, about 95% found once. Sequences were obtained from naive CD8+ T cells sorted from blood. All receptors come from a woman aged 25 to 45 in good health. CDR3s include the opening cysteine and the closing phenylalanine or tryptophan. A D gene is named only where the DNA matches it firmly. The size of a clone is reported for some rows only, either as once, few or many, or as a class for expanded clones.

>TRBJ2-3|16|NA|TRBD2|TRBV28
CASSLGTSGLTDTQYF
TGTGCCAGCAGTTTAGGGACTAGCGGGTTAACAGATACGCAGTATTTT
>TRBJ2-7|13|NA|NA|TRBV11-3
CASSLAFSYEQYF
TGTGCCAGCAGCCTCGCCTTCTCCTACGAGCAGTACTTC
>TRBJ2-7|14|NA|TRBD2|TRBV5-6
CASRLAGGPLEQYF
TGTGCCAGCAGACTAGCGGGAGGGCCTCTCGAGCAGTACTTC
>TRBJ2-1|10|NA|NA|TRBV20-1
CSVDDNEQFF
TGCAGTGTGGATGACAATGAGCAGTTCTTC
>TRBJ1-1|13|NA|NA|TRBV19
CASSIDGETEAFF
TGTGCCAGTAGTATAGATGGTGAAACTGAAGCTTTCTTT
>TRBJ2-7|12|NA|NA|TRBV4-2
CASSPGGTGQYF
TGTGCCAGCAGCCCCGGGGGTACAGGGCAGTACTTC
>TRBJ1-2|13|NA|NA|TRBV9
CASSAPEGYGYTF
TGTGCCAGCAGCGCACCAGAAGGGTACGGCTACACCTTC
>TRBJ2-1|13|once|NA|TRBV11-3
CASSLTSYNEQFF
TGTGCCAGCAGCTTAACCAGCTACAATGAGCAGTTCTTC
>TRBJ2-7|14|NA|NA|TRBV28
CASSFWAESYEQYF
TGTGCCAGCAGTTTCTGGGCAGAATCCTACGAGCAGTACTTC
>TRBJ2-3|14|NA|NA|TRBV4-1
CASSQAGSTDTQYF
TGCGCCAGCAGCCAGGCGGGGAGCACAGATACGCAGTATTTT
>TRBJ2-7|14|few|NA|TRBV13
CASTQGFRADEQYF
TGTGCCAGCACCCAAGGATTTCGGGCCGACGAGCAGTACTTC
>TRBJ2-7|15|NA|NA|TRBV2
CASSEDTPPHYEQYF
TGTGCCAGCAGTGAAGATACTCCTCCCCACTACGAGCAGTACTTC
>TRBJ2-7|16|NA|NA|TRBV5-5
CASSLERGGMYYEQYF
TGTGCCAGCAGCTTGGAGAGGGGCGGAATGTACTACGAGCAGTACTTC
>TRBJ2-1|12|NA|NA|TRBV28
CASSKPLYEQFF
TGTGCCAGCAGTAAGCCTCTGTATGAGCAGTTCTTC
>TRBJ1-2|16|NA|NA|TRBV7-9
CASSSSTDSSLYGYTF
TGTGCCAGCAGCTCCTCGACGGACTCCTCTCTGTATGGCTACACCTTC
>TRBJ1-1|11|NA|NA|TRBV7-9
CASSRGTEAFF
TGTGCCAGCAGCCGAGGGACAGAAGCTTTCTTT
>TRBJ1-3|16|NA|NA|TRBV7-9
CASSLDLGSSGNTIYF
TGTGCCAGCAGCTTAGATCTTGGGAGCTCTGGAAACACCATATATTTT
>TRBJ1-2|16|NA|NA|TRBV4-1
CASSQPKTGPYYGYTF
TGCGCCAGCAGCCAACCGAAGACAGGACCATACTATGGCTACACCTTC
>TRBJ2-7|17|NA|TRBD1|TRBV5-4
CASSLGPGTGRTYEQYF
TGTGCCAGCAGCTTGGGCCCCGGGACAGGGCGGACCTACGAGCAGTACTTC
>TRBJ2-1|19|NA|TRBD2|TRBV7-8
CASSPSLAGGPESYNEQFF
TGTGCCAGCAGCCCATCCCTAGCGGGAGGGCCCGAGTCCTACAATGAGCAGTTCTTC
>TRBJ2-7|17|once|NA|TRBV11-2
CASSPAHVTIVGNEQYF
TGTGCCAGCAGCCCAGCCCATGTAACTATAGTCGGGAACGAGCAGTACTTC
>TRBJ2-1|14|NA|NA|TRBV30
CASQDPGTNNEQFF
TGTGCCTCTCAAGATCCGGGAACCAACAATGAGCAGTTCTTC
>TRBJ2-1|10|NA|NA|TRBV30
CAWMDNEQFF
TGTGCCTGGATGGATAATGAGCAGTTCTTC
>TRBJ2-1|10|NA|NA|TRBV29-1
CGSWDNEQFF
TGCGGTAGTTGGGACAATGAGCAGTTCTTC
>TRBJ1-2|16|NA|TRBD1|TRBV10-3
CAISESLKGQIYGYTF
TGTGCCATCAGTGAGTCGTTAAAGGGACAGATCTATGGCTACACCTTC
>TRBJ2-7|14|few|TRBD1|TRBV19
CASTPRDRVHEQYF
TGTGCCAGTACCCCCCGGGACAGGGTGCACGAGCAGTACTTC
>TRBJ2-3|15|NA|TRBD2|TRBV7-8
CASSLDSGSGDTQYF
TGTGCCAGCAGCTTAGATAGCGGGAGTGGTGATACGCAGTATTTT
>TRBJ1-2|11|NA|NA|TRBV6-5
CASGGTYGYTF
TGTGCCTCCGGGGGTACCTATGGCTACACCTTC
>TRBJ2-1|11|NA|NA|TRBV7-2
CASSPSAEQFF
TGTGCCAGCAGCCCGTCCGCTGAGCAGTTCTTC